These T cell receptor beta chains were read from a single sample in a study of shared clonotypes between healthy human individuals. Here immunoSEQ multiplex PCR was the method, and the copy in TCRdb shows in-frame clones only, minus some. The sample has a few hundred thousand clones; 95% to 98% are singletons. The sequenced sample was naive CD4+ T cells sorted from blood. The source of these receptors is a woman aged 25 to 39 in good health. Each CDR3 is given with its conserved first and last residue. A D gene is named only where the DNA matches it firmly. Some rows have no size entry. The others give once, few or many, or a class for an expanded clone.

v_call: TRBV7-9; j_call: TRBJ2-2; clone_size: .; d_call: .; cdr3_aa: CASSLQYTGELFF; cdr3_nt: TGTGCCAGCAGCTTACAATACACCGGGGAGCTGTTTTTT
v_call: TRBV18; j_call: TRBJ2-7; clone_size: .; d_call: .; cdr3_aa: CASSPPSEFREQYF; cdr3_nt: TGTGCCAGCTCACCACCGAGTGAGTTTCGTGAGCAGTACTTC
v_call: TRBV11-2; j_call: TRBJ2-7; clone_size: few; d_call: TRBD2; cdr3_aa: CASSQGLPSYEQYF; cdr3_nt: TGTGCCAGCAGCCAGGGACTACCTTCCTACGAGCAGTACTTC
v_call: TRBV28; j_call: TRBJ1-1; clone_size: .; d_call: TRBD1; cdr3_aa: CASRGGQANTEAFF; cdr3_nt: TGTGCCAGCAGGGGGGGACAGGCCAACACTGAAGCTTTCTTT
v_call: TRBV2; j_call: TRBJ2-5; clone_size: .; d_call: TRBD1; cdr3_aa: CASSSGQGKETQYF; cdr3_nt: TGTGCCAGCAGTTCCGGACAGGGAAAAGAGACCCAGTACTTC
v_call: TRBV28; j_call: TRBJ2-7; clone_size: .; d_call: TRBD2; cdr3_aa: CASRALAGGLNYEQYF; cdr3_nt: TGTGCCAGCAGGGCACTAGCGGGAGGGCTCAACTACGAGCAGTACTTC
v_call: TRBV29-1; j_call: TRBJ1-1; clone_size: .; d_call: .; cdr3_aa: CSGSLRKDTEAFF; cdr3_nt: TGCAGCGGTTCTCTTAGGAAGGACACTGAAGCTTTCTTT
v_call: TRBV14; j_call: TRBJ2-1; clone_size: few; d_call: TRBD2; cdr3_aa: CASSRTSTEQFF; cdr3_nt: TGTGCCAGCAGCCGGACTAGCACTGAGCAGTTCTTC
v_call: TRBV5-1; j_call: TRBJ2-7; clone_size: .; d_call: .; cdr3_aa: CASSLKQTGSNEQYF; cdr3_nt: TGCGCCAGCAGCTTGAAACAGACAGGTAGTAACGAGCAGTACTTC
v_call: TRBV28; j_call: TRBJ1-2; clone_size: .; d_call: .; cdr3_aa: CASSFGGGGDPYGYTF; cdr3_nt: TGTGCCAGCAGTTTTGGGGGAGGAGGGGATCCCTATGGCTACACCTTC
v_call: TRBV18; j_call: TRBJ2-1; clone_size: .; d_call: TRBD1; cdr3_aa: CASSPGTGNEQFF; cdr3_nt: TGTGCCAGCTCACCCGGGACAGGGAATGAGCAGTTCTTC
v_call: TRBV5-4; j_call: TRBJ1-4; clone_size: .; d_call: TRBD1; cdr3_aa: CASSNRQGIYEKLFF; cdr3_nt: TGTGCCAGCAGCAACAGACAGGGCATTTATGAAAAACTGTTTTTT
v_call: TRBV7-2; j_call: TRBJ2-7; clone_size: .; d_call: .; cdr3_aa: CASSLVGGDTPYEQYF; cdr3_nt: TGTGCCAGCAGCTTAGTGGGTGGCGACACTCCCTACGAGCAGTACTTC
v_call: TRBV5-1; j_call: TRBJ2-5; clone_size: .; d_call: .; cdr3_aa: CASSPGQETQYF; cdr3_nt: TGCGCCAGCAGCCCGGGGCAAGAGACCCAGTACTTC
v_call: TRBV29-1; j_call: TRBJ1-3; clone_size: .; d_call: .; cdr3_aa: CSARQATSGNTIYF; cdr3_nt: TGCAGCGCGCGTCAAGCGACCTCTGGAAACACCATATATTTT
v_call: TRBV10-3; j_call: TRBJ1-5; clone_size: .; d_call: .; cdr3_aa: CAINRDGNQPQHF; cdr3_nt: TGTGCCATCAACCGAGATGGCAATCAGCCCCAGCATTTT
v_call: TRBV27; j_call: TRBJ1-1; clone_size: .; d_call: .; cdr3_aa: CASSQSRVGTEAFF; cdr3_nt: TGTGCCAGCAGTCAGTCCCGGGTTGGCACTGAAGCTTTCTTT